What follows are 32 T cell receptor beta chains derived from one specimen sequenced in a study of T-cell memory formation after mild COVID-19. Each CDR3 protein gets one entry after TCRdb re-called the 5' RACE reads with MiXCR. The sample shows hundreds of thousands of distinct CDR3 sequences, approximately 14% of them seen only once. The sample comprised PBMCs or a T cell subset sorted from them (not recorded which). The receptors were gathered from a man younger than 35 who had mild COVID-19 (a few samples of this study predate the infection). Cell type and time point are not known.

Ten or more counts support this clonotype. The rearrangement joins TRBV4-1 to TRBJ2-3; no clear D gene. From germline, CDR1 is MGHRA and CDR2 YSYEKL. V was clipped by 0 bases and J by 2 bases, with 12 bases between them. The CDR3 totals 16 residues. The CDR3 here is CASSQETHPSTDTQYF. The CDR3 nucleotides are TGCGCCAGCAGCCAAGAGACTCATCCATCCACAGATACGCAGTATTTT.

The chain couples TRBV20-1 to TRBJ1-1; D gene unclear. Trimming removed 1 base at V and 0 bases at J, with 12 bases between. The germline gives CDR1 DFQATT, CDR2 SNEGSKA (reference sequence). The CDR3 is made up of 15 amino acids. The CDR3 is CSARVGLLMNTEAFF. The CDR3, as DNA: TGCAGTGCTAGAGTAGGGTTACTTATGAACACTGAAGCTTTCTTT.

This clonotype was detected a few times. The rearrangement uses TRBV2 and TRBJ1-2; the D gene is possibly TRBD1 (5 bases). The CDR3 covers 14 residues. With 2 bases removed from V and 4 bases from J, the gap between germline ends came to 11 bases. Germline CDR1 SNHLY, CDR2 FYNNEI. Here the CDR3 reads CASSEWGPAYGYTF. The CDR3 bases are TGTGCCAGCAGTGAATGGGGACCGGCCTATGGCTACACCTTC.

The chain is built from TRBV4-1 and TRBJ2-2; D is undetermined. The germline V gene has CDR1 MGHRA and CDR2 YSYEKL. The V and J ends lost 0 bases and 8 bases respectively, with 13 bases between them. CDR3 length: 15 residues. The DNA of the CDR3 is TGCGCCAGCAGCCAAGAGGCAGGTTGGCTGGGGGAGCTGTTTTTT. Translation gives CASSQEAGWLGELFF.

The V and J genes are TRBV27 and TRBJ2-1, with 10 nucleotides matching TRBD2. Trimming took 8 bases from V and 9 from J; bases not matched to a gene: 13. Germline V gene lookup returns CDR1 MNHEY and CDR2 SMNVEV (reference sequence). The CDR3 covers 15 residues. The CDR3 coding sequence is TGTGCCAGCGGGTTACTAGCGGGGAGTACAGCTGAGCAGTTCTTC. Its protein product is CASGLLAGSTAEQFF.

The CDR3 bases are TGTGCCAGCAGTTACTCGTCAGGGGCTTTCACAGATACGCAGTATTTT. This encodes CASSYSSGAFTDTQYF. This rearrangement joins TRBV6-5 to TRBJ2-3, with D possibly TRBD1 on 6 matching bases. Germline CDR1 is MNHEY and CDR2 is SVGAGI. Trimming stripped 0 bases from V and 2 bases from J, with 12 bases between. This CDR3 spans 16 amino acids.

The chain links TRBV30 to TRBJ2-3; unclear D gene. Trimming stripped 4 bases from V and 6 bases from J, with 14 bases between. The CDR3 consists of 13 residues. Germline V gene data show CDR1 as GTSNPN and CDR2 as SVGIG (reference sequence). The CDR3 reads CAWNTGPWDTQYF. The CDR3 DNA reads TGTGCCTGGAATACGGGTCCTTGGGATACGCAGTATTTT.

A few counts support this clonotype. The genes are TRBV7-9 and TRBJ1-4; no firm D call. CDR3 length: 15 residues. Trimming took 2 bases from V and 2 from J, leaving 9 bases between them. CDR1 SEHNR and CDR2 FQNEAQ come from the germline V gene (reference sequence). The CDR3 bases are TGTGCCAGCAGCTTAAGGTTCCAGACTAATGAAAAACTGTTTTTT. Encoded protein: CASSLRFQTNEKLFF.

The chain joins TRBV5-1 to TRBJ2-3; D gene uncertain. The germline gives CDR1 SGHRS, CDR2 YFSETQ. CDR3 length: 15 amino acids. The V end was cut by 7 bases, the J end by 0 bases, with 15 bases between. In nucleotides, the CDR3 is TGCGCCAGCGGACCTTGGGATCTAAGCACAGATACGCAGTATTTT. Protein: CASGPWDLSTDTQYF.

This clonotype has ten or more counts. The rearrangement joins TRBV9 to TRBJ1-1; 7 bases agree with TRBD1. Germline V CDR1 and CDR2: SGDLS, YYNGEE. V lost 2 bases to trimming and J lost 1 base; unmatched junction nucleotides: 8. The CDR3 sequence is 16 residues long. CDR3 DNA sequence: TGTGCCAGCAGCGTGGGATCCGGGACAGCGAACACTGAAGCTTTCTTT. This gives the protein CASSVGSGTANTEAFF.

The CDR3 DNA sequence: TGTGCCAGCAGTTTGCGACTAGCTGGGTACACCGGGGAGCTGTTTTTT. This codes for CASSLRLAGYTGELFF. The gene calls are TRBV12-3 or TRBV12-4 and TRBJ2-2; 7 nucleotides match TRBD2. This CDR3 contains 16 residues. Trimming cost V 3 bases and J 3 bases; bases outside gene matches: 7.

This clonotype was seen a few times. The V call is TRBV20-1, the J call TRBJ2-1; D may be TRBD1 or TRBD2 (6 bases each). The germline gives CDR1 DFQATT, CDR2 SNEGSKA (reference sequence). V lost 5 bases and J lost 8, with 10 bases in between. This CDR3 region has 11 residues. CDR3 residues: CSAVGGDEQFF. The CDR3 DNA is TGCAGTGCTGTCGGGGGCGATGAGCAGTTCTTC.

This clonotype has just a few counts. This chain uses TRBV7-8 with TRBJ2-5; D not resolved. This CDR3 contains 14 residues. The germline V gene encodes CDR1 SGHVS and CDR2 FQNEAQ. Trimming took 6 bases from V and 3 from J, leaving 14 bases between them. The CDR3 sequence: CASRFGTLEETQYF. In DNA, the CDR3 is TGTGCCAGCAGGTTCGGAACCTTGGAAGAGACCCAGTACTTC.

This clonotype has ten or more counts. The chain recombines TRBV7-2 with TRBJ1-5; 9 nucleotides match TRBD1. Germline trimming cut 3 bases from V and 4 bases from J; bases unmatched to any gene: 1. CDR1 SGHTA and CDR2 FQGNSA come from the germline V gene. There are 14 residues in the CDR3. In DNA form, the CDR3 reads TGTGCCAGCAGCTTGACAGGGGGAAATCAGCCCCAGCATTTT. Translated: CASSLTGGNQPQHF.

This clonotype was observed a few times. The rearrangement uses TRBV7-9 and TRBJ2-3; 8 nucleotides align to TRBD1. The CDR3 runs 15 residues. V shed 5 bases, J shed 1 base, and the junction held 5 bases outside the gene matches. CDR1 is SEHNR and CDR2 is FQNEAQ in the germline V gene (reference sequence). This CDR3 reads CASSPATGGTDTQYF. As DNA, the CDR3 is TGTGCCAGCAGCCCAGCGACAGGGGGCACAGATACGCAGTATTTT.

The table lists this clonotype with many counts. The chain carries TRBV4-3 and TRBJ2-5, with a tentative D call TRBD2 (6 bases). With 0 bases removed from V and 1 base from J, the gap between germline ends came to 9 bases. This CDR3 comprises 15 residues. Per germline, CDR1 LGHNA and CDR2 YSLEER. The CDR3 DNA is TGCGCCAGCAGCCAAGATTTGCGGGGCCAAGAGACCCAGTACTTC. Translated, it gives CASSQDLRGQETQYF.

DNA of the CDR3: TGCAGTGCTAGACCTGTAGCGGGGCAAGAGACCCAGTACTTC. Amino acids: CSARPVAGQETQYF. The V gene is TRBV20-1, the J gene TRBJ2-5; TRBD2 aligns across 8 bases. This CDR3 contains 14 residues. CDR1 and CDR2 (germline): DFQATT, SNEGSKA (reference sequence). The J segment lost 2 bases and the V segment lost 2 bases, leaving 4 bases of the junction unmatched.

In its sample, this clonotype was seen a few times. One end of the junction varies from germline; a read error may be responsible. The rearrangement joins TRBV20-1 to TRBJ2-5; tentative D call: TRBD1 (6 bases). CDR1 and CDR2 (germline): DFQATT, SNEGSKA (reference sequence). This CDR3 has 15 residues. The CDR3, as DNA: TGCAGTGCTAGAGCTCCCTCCGGACAGAAAGAGACCCAGTGCTTC. Its protein product is CSARAPSGQKETQCF.

In its sample, this clonotype was seen a few times. V and J are TRBV28 and TRBJ1-6, with 8 bases identical to TRBD1. CDR1 MDHEN and CDR2 SYDVKM come from the germline V gene. V dropped 7 bases and J dropped 1; count of bases not matched to a gene: 6. The CDR3 extends over 16 amino acids. The CDR3 DNA sequence: TGTGCCAGCACTCTACAGGGGGGATCCTATAATTCACCCCTCCACTTT. Protein sequence: CASTLQGGSYNSPLHF.

This clonotype showed up just a few times. This chain uses TRBV24-1 with TRBJ2-7; a possible D gene is TRBD1 (5 bases). V lost 3 bases, J lost 1 base, and 15 bases lay in between. The germline gives CDR1 KGHDR, CDR2 SFDVKD. This CDR3 is built from 16 residues. This CDR3 reads CATSDPIQAPSYEQYF. The CDR3 DNA is TGTGCCACCAGTGATCCCATACAGGCTCCTTCCTACGAGCAGTACTTC.

The chain couples TRBV2 to TRBJ2-5, with a possible D match to TRBD1 (5 bases). Deletions cut 8 bases from V and 4 bases from J, with 20 bases between. The CDR3 length is 15 residues. Germline lookup yields CDR1 SNHLY and CDR2 FYNNEI. As DNA, the CDR3 is TGTGCCAGCCTCGCAGTTGGGGCCGGGCGAGAGACCCAGTACTTC. As protein: CASLAVGAGRETQYF.

The chain couples TRBV20-1 to TRBJ1-2; no clear D. With 2 bases removed from V and 1 base from J, the gap between germline ends came to 8 bases. Germline V lookup: CDR1 DFQATT, CDR2 SNEGSKA (reference sequence). There are 13 residues in the CDR3. The CDR3: CSARYRINYGYTF. Written as DNA, the CDR3 is TGCAGTGCTAGATATAGAATTAACTATGGCTACACCTTC.

This clonotype was counted once. This chain connects TRBV5-1 to TRBJ2-3, with 8 positions matching TRBD1. The CDR3 is 15 amino acids. CDR1 and CDR2 (germline): SGHRS, YFSETQ. J gave up 6 bases and V 3 bases, and 9 bases lay outside the gene matches. The CDR3, as DNA: TGCGCCAGCAGCTCGACAGGGGACGTAGCGGATACGCAGTATTTT. Translating gives CASSSTGDVADTQYF.

The chain has TRBV20-1 and TRBJ2-5; D possibly matches TRBD1 or TRBD2 (5 bases each). Trimming shortened V by 2 bases and J by 1 base, and 14 bases separated the two germline ends. The CDR3 contains 15 residues. Germline-derived CDR1 and CDR2 are DFQATT and SNEGSKA (reference sequence). The CDR3 DNA reads as TGCAGTGCTAGACCCCCTACCGGGACCCAAGAGACCCAGTACTTC. Translating it yields CSARPPTGTQETQYF.

The chain joins TRBV12-5 to TRBJ2-3; no firm D call. The germline CDR1 and CDR2 sequences are LGHNT and FRNRAP. CDR3 length: 11 amino acids. Trimming took 6 bases from V and 2 from J, leaving 3 bases between them. Written as DNA, the CDR3 is TGTGCTAGTGGAGTCACAGATACGCAGTATTTT. It codes for CASGVTDTQYF.

This clonotype was seen only a few times. The chain joins TRBV7-9 to TRBJ2-5; D may be TRBD2 (6 bases). V lost 1 base and J lost 4, with 19 bases in between. The germline V gene encodes CDR1 SEHNR and CDR2 FQNEAQ (reference sequence). This CDR3 region has 17 residues. This CDR3 is CASSLVLSSGLGETQYF. The CDR3 DNA sequence: TGTGCCAGCAGCTTAGTCCTCAGTAGCGGACTCGGAGAGACCCAGTACTTC. Full variable domain (remainder filled in from reference TRBV7-9 and TRBJ2-5): DTGVSQNPRHKITKRGQNVTFRCDPISEHNRLYWYRQTLGQGPEFLTYFQNEAQLEKSRLLSDRFSAERPKGSFSTLEIQRTEQGDSAMYLCASSLVLSSGLGETQYFGPGTRLLVL.

This clonotype turned up a few times. The V gene is TRBV7-9, the J gene TRBJ2-7; TRBD2 aligns across 13 bases. This CDR3 is 17 amino acids long. Losses at the gene ends were 5 bases for V and 3 bases for J; bases not matched to a gene: 10. Looked up from germline, CDR1 is SEHNR and CDR2 is FQNEAQ (reference sequence). CDR3 sequence reads: CASSPRTSGGQIYEQYV. In DNA form, the CDR3 reads TGTGCCAGCAGCCCGAGGACTAGCGGGGGCCAAATCTACGAGCAGTACGTC.

Note on this clonotype: A much more abundant neighbour one base away suggests this may be a read error. Because the CDR3 is missing its conserved closing phenylalanine or tryptophan, this is likely a read error. The gene calls are TRBV5-1 and TRBJ1-1; possibly TRBD1 for D (6 bases). V lost 4 bases and J lost 1, with 8 bases in between. The CDR3 covers 13 residues. Germline CDR1 is SGHRS and CDR2 is YFSETQ. CDR3 sequence reads: CASSVQGNTEAFL. The CDR3 DNA reads TGCGCCAGCAGCGTACAGGGGAACACTGAAGCTTTCTTA.

The chain couples TRBV29-1 to TRBJ2-2, with TRBD1 identical over 11 bases. Germline trimming cut 7 bases from V and 5 bases from J; bases unmatched to any gene: 9. CDR1 is SQVTM, CDR2 ANQGSEA, per germline. CDR3 length: 15 amino acids. For the CDR3, the DNA is TGCAGCGCGGACGGGACAGGGGGAATTACCGGGGAGCTGTTTTTT. It codes for CSADGTGGITGELFF.

In its sample, this clonotype was seen a few times. The chain employs TRBV10-3 and TRBJ1-1, with 9 bases matching TRBD1. Trimming cost V 6 bases and J 10 bases; bases outside gene matches: 3. In germline, CDR1 is ENHRY, CDR2 SYGVKD. This CDR3 is 11 amino acids long. CDR3 loop: CAIRGQGLAFF. The CDR3 DNA sequence: TGTGCCATCAGGGGACAGGGTTTAGCTTTCTTT.

This chain links TRBV11-2 with TRBJ1-1, with D possibly TRBD1 on 6 matching bases. Trimming removed 6 bases at V and 1 base at J, with 18 bases between. The CDR3 runs to 16 residues. Germline V CDR1 and CDR2: SGHAT, FQNNGV. CDR3: CASRDSWGGRNTEAFF. DNA of the CDR3: TGTGCCAGCAGGGACAGTTGGGGAGGGCGGAACACTGAAGCTTTCTTT.

This clonotype appeared a few times. The chain links TRBV27 to TRBJ2-2, with D unresolved. The length of the CDR3 is 16 residues. From germline, CDR1 is MNHEY and CDR2 SMNVEV (reference sequence). The V end lost 5 bases, the J end lost 0 bases, and 13 bases lay between the germline ends. The CDR3, as DNA: TGTGCCAGCAGTACCGGACGACACGCGAACACCGGGGAGCTGTTTTTT. Protein product: CASSTGRHANTGELFF.